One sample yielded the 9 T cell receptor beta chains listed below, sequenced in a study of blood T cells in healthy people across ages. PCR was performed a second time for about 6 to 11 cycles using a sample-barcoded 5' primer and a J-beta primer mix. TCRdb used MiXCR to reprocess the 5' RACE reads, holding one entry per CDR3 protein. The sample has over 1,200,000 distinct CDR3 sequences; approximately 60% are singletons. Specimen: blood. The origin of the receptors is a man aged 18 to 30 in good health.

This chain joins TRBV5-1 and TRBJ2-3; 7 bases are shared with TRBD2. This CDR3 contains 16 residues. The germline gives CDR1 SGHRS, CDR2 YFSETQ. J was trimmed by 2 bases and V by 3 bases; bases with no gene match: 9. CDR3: CASSSSGTTFTDTQYF. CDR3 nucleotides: TGCGCCAGCAGCTCCTCCGGGACTACTTTCACAGATACGCAGTATTTT.

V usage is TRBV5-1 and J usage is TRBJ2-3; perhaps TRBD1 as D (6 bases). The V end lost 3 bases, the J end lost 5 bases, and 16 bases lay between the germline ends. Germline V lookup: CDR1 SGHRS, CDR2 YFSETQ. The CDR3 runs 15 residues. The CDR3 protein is CASSSTGSSGDTQYF. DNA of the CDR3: TGCGCCAGCAGCTCAACAGGGTCTTCTGGAGATACGCAGTATTTT.

This chain's CDR3 is CASSPPGPLSGANVLTF. The CDR3 nucleotides read TGTGCCAGCAGCCCACCGGGACCCCTCTCTGGGGCCAACGTCCTGACTTTC. This rearrangement joins TRBV9 to TRBJ2-6, with D perhaps assigned TRBD1 or TRBD2 (5 bases each). The CDR3 loop spans 17 amino acids. V lost 4 bases and J 0 bases, leaving 14 bases between the germline ends. The germline gives CDR1 SGDLS, CDR2 YYNGEE.

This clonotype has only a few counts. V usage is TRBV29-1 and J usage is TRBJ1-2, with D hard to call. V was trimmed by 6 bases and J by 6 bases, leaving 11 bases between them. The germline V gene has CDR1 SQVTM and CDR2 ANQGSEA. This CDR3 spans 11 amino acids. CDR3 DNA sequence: TGCAGCGTGTTGGAGGGCGATGGCTACACCTTC. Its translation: CSVLEGDGYTF. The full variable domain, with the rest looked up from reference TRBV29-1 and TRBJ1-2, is SAVISQKPSRDICQRGTSLTIQCQVDSQVTMMFWYRQQPGQSLTLIATANQGSEATYESGFVIDKFPISRPNLTFSTLTVSNMSPEDSSIYLCSVLEGDGYTFGSGTRLTVV.

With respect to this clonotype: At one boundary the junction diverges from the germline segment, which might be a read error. The DNA of the CDR3 is TGTGCCAGCAGCGTAGCGTTGGGGGGAAACATTCAGTACTTC. It encodes CASSVALGGNIQYF. The chain couples TRBV7-2 to TRBJ2-7, with a weak D call TRBD2 (6 bases). The J call is doubtful: the DNA matches TRBJ2-4 better. The length of the CDR3 is 14 residues. Germline loops: CDR1 SGHTA, CDR2 FQGNSA.

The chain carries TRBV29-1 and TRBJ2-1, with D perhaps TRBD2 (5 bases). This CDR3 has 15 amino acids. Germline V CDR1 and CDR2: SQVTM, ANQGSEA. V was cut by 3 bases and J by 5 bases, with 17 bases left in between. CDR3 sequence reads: CSVESGSGRNNEQFF. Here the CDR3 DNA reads TGCAGCGTTGAGTCGGGCAGCGGACGAAACAATGAGCAGTTCTTC.

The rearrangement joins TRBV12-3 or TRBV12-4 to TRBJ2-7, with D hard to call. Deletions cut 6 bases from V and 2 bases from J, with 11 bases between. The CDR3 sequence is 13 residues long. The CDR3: CASSLGWAYEQYF. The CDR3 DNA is TGTGCCAGCAGCCTAGGGTGGGCCTACGAGCAGTACTTC.

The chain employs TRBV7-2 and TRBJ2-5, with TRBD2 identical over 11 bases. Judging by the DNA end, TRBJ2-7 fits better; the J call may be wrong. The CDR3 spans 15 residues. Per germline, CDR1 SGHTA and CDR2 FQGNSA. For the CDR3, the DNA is TGTGCCAGCAGCTTTAGCGGGAGGGCCGGGGGCGAGCAGTACTTC. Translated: CASSFSGRAGGEQYF.

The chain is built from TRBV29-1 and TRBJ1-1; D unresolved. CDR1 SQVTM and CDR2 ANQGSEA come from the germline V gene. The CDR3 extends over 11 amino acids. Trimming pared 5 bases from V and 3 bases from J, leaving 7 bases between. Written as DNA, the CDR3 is TGCAGCGTTTCGTATGACACTGAAGCTTTCTTT. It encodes CSVSYDTEAFF. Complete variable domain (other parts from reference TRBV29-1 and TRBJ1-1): SAVISQKPSRDICQRGTSLTIQCQVDSQVTMMFWYRQQPGQSLTLIATANQGSEATYESGFVIDKFPISRPNLTFSTLTVSNMSPEDSSIYLCSVSYDTEAFFGQGTRLTVV.